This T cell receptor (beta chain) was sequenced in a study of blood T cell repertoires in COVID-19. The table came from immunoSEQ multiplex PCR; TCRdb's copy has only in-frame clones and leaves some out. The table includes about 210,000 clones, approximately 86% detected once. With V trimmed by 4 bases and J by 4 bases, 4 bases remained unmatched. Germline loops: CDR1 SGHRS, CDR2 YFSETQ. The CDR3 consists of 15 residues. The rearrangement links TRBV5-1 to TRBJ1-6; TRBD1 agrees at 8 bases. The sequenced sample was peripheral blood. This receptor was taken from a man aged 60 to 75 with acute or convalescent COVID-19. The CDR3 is CASSQDRAYNSPLHF. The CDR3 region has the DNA TGCGCCAGCAGCCAGGACAGGGCGTATAATTCACCCCTCCACTTT.